These 21 T cell receptor beta chains share one sample of origin, sequenced in a study of blood T cell repertoires in COVID-19. Repertoires were generated with immunoSEQ multiplex PCR, while TCRdb's copy carries only in-frame clones and drops some. The sample lists 200,000 to 250,000 clones, around 89% occurring once. Sequencing was performed on PBMCs or T cells enriched from blood (not recorded which). All receptors come from a woman aged 18 to 35 in a cohort exposed to, infected with or recovered from COVID-19 (not recorded which).

This chain connects TRBV6-5 to TRBJ2-5; maybe TRBD1 (5 bases). With 6 bases removed from V and 4 bases from J, the gap between germline ends came to 18 bases. The CDR3 spans 15 residues. Germline V lookup: CDR1 MNHEY, CDR2 SVGAGI. The DNA of the CDR3 is TGTGCCAGCAGCTCCCCCCTGGGTGGGGCAGAGACCCAGTACTTC. Its translation: CASSSPLGGAETQYF.

A single count supports this clone. The chain combines TRBV19 with TRBJ2-3; tentatively, D is TRBD1 (5 bases). The CDR3 totals 17 residues. The germline V and J ends were trimmed by 5 bases and 2 bases, with 20 bases remaining between them. CDR1 is LNHDA, CDR2 SQIVND, per germline (reference sequence). CDR3 sequence (DNA): TGTGCCAGTAGTCCACAGGTTCTGGCCCCTAACACAGATACGCAGTATTTT. It codes for CASSPQVLAPNTDTQYF.

The chain combines TRBV5-1 with TRBJ1-1; a possible D gene is TRBD1 (6 bases). Per germline, CDR1 SGHRS and CDR2 YFSETQ. CDR3 length: 16 residues. V lost 4 bases and J lost 1, with 17 bases in between. CDR3 amino acids: CASSPQRSGENTEAFF. CDR3 bases: TGCGCCAGCAGCCCCCAGAGGTCAGGGGAGAACACTGAAGCTTTCTTT.

The gene calls are TRBV5-5 and TRBJ1-4; 11 nucleotides match TRBD1. CDR3 length: 14 amino acids. Germline V gives CDR1 SGHKS, CDR2 YYEKEE (reference sequence). V was clipped by 5 bases and J by 8 bases; unmatched bases: 5. The CDR3 loop is CASRKGQGEEKLFF. The CDR3 nucleotides read TGTGCCAGCAGGAAGGGACAGGGGGAAGAAAAACTGTTTTTT.

In this sample, this clone turned up once. J is TRBJ2-7 and V is TRBV6-5; 8 nucleotides align to TRBD1. The CDR3 covers 14 residues. The J segment lost 2 bases and the V segment lost 6 bases, leaving 6 bases of the junction unmatched. Germline V gene data show CDR1 as MNHEY and CDR2 as SVGAGI. The chain's CDR3 is CASRKGQDPYEQYF. As DNA, the CDR3 is TGTGCCAGCAGGAAGGGACAGGACCCCTACGAGCAGTACTTC.

The V call is TRBV7-9, the J call TRBJ1-1, with 9 bases identical to TRBD1. Germline trimming cut 5 bases from V and 0 bases from J; bases unmatched to any gene: 10. This CDR3 has 17 residues. Looked up from germline, CDR1 is SEHNR and CDR2 is FQNEAQ (reference sequence). Here the CDR3 DNA reads TGTGCCAGCAGCAAGGGACAGGGTAATCTAATGAACACTGAAGCTTTCTTT. It codes for CASSKGQGNLMNTEAFF.

This clone has more than one count but fewer than ten. The chain combines TRBV19 with TRBJ1-1; the D is unclear. Germline loops: CDR1 LNHDA, CDR2 SQIVND (reference sequence). CDR3 length: 14 residues. V lost 4 bases and J 2 bases, leaving 11 bases between the germline ends. CDR3 coding DNA: TGTGCCAGTAGTAGTCGAGCAGGTAACACTGAAGCTTTCTTT. Translation: CASSSRAGNTEAFF.

This chain connects TRBV14 to TRBJ2-7; 8 positions agree with TRBD2. CDR1 and CDR2 (germline): SGHDN, FVKESK. V was pared by 4 bases and J by 9 bases, with 5 bases of the junction left unmatched. The CDR3 has 12 residues. The CDR3 sequence: CASSRELAAQYF. CDR3 DNA: TGTGCCAGCAGCCGCGAACTAGCGGCGCAGTACTTC.

The V gene is TRBV7-2, the J gene TRBJ1-6, with D perhaps matching TRBD1 (6 bases). Germline CDR1 SGHTA, CDR2 FQGNSA. The CDR3 is 13 residues long. Trimming shortened V by 5 bases and J by 14 bases, and 16 bases separated the two germline ends. The CDR3 DNA sequence: TGTGCCAGCAGCGAACACCAAGGGGGAACCCTCCACTTT. Protein product: CASSEHQGGTLHF.

V and J are TRBV3-1 (or the pseudogene TRBV3-2) and TRBJ2-5; D is unresolved. Looked up from germline, CDR1 is LGHDT and CDR2 is YNNKEL (reference sequence). V lost 2 bases and J lost 5, with 9 bases in between. The length of the CDR3 is 13 residues. CDR3 coding DNA: TGTGCCAGCAGCCAAATGTCAGCGGAGACCCAGTACTTC. It codes for CASSQMSAETQYF.

This clone was counted a single time. This rearrangement joins TRBV3-1 (or the pseudogene TRBV3-2) to TRBJ1-1; 7 bases fit TRBD1. V lost 4 bases to trimming and J lost 5 bases; unmatched junction nucleotides: 7. CDR3 length: 14 amino acids. Germline CDR1 and CDR2: LGHDT and YNNKEL (reference sequence). The CDR3 DNA reads as TGTGCCAGCAGCCCTGGACAGGAGGGAACTGAAGCTTTCTTT. Protein: CASSPGQEGTEAFF.

DNA for the CDR3: TGTGCCTGGAGTGTACACAGATACGAGCAGTACTTC. Protein: CAWSVHRYEQYF. The rearrangement uses TRBV30 and TRBJ2-7; unclear D gene. Per germline, CDR1 GTSNPN and CDR2 SVGIG (reference sequence). CDR3 length: 12 amino acids. V lost 0 bases, J lost 4 bases, and 7 bases lay in between.

Points on this clone: The same CDR3 is also encoded by other DNA sequences in this sample. The chain combines TRBV5-1 with TRBJ2-3; 16 nucleotides agree with TRBD2. CDR3 size: 16 residues. The germline V gene encodes CDR1 SGHRS and CDR2 YFSETQ. The V segment lost 3 bases and the J segment 4 bases; nucleotides outside the gene matches: 2. For the CDR3, the DNA is TGCGCCAGCAGCTCGGGGACTAGCGGGGGGGCAGATACGCAGTATTTT. Its protein is CASSSGTSGGADTQYF. Combining the CDR3 with reference TRBV5-1 and TRBJ2-3 gives the whole variable domain KAGVTQTPRYLIKTRGQQVTLSCSPISGHRSVSWYQQTPGQGLQFLFEYFSETQRNKGNFPGRFSGRQFSNSRSEMNVSTLELGDSALYLCASSSGTSGGADTQYFGPGTRLTVL.

This chain connects TRBV4-2 to TRBJ2-1, with a weak D call TRBD2 (6 bases). The CDR3 is 13 residues long. CDR1 and CDR2 from the germline V gene are LGHNA and YNFKEQ. V lost 7 bases to trimming and J lost 9 bases, with 16 bases between them. In DNA, the CDR3 is TGTGCCAGCATCAAGACTAGTTCTGGTGAGCAGTTCTTC. This gives the protein CASIKTSSGEQFF.

The CDR3 DNA sequence: TGCGCCAGCAGCCAGGAACAGGGGGTTCAAGAGACCCAGTACTTC. As protein: CASSQEQGVQETQYF. This rearrangement joins TRBV4-1 to TRBJ2-5, with 8 bases matching TRBD1. This CDR3 spans 15 amino acids. Germline loops: CDR1 MGHRA, CDR2 YSYEKL. V lost 3 bases, J lost 2 bases, and 5 bases stayed unmatched.

V usage is TRBV7-9 and J usage is TRBJ2-1; 7 nucleotides agree with TRBD2. V was pared by 4 bases and J by 3 bases, with 9 bases of the junction left unmatched. Germline V gene data show CDR1 as SEHNR and CDR2 as FQNEAQ (reference sequence). The CDR3 has 16 amino acids. CDR3 bases: TGTGCCAGCAGCTCTGAATCGGGCGGGGGCTACAATGAGCAGTTCTTC. Translated: CASSSESGGGYNEQFF.

The CDR3 region has the DNA TGTGCCAGTAGTATACTCTATGGACAGGGTATAGGTGAAGCTTTCTTT. This translates into CASSILYGQGIGEAFF. The J gene is TRBJ1-1, the V gene TRBV19; TRBD1 matches 8 bases. The CDR3 totals 16 residues. Germline V gene lookup returns CDR1 LNHDA and CDR2 SQIVND (reference sequence). The ends lost 2 bases at V and 7 bases at J; junction bases unmatched: 12. Full variable domain (remainder filled in from reference TRBV19 and TRBJ1-1): DGGITQSPKYLFRKEGQNVTLSCEQNLNHDAMYWYRQDPGQGLRLIYYSQIVNDFQKGDIAEGYSVSREKKESFPLTVTSAQKNPTAFYLCASSILYGQGIGEAFFGQGTRLTVV.

The rearrangement uses TRBV12-5 and TRBJ1-2; possible D gene TRBD1, 5 bases. CDR1 and CDR2 (germline): LGHNT, FRNRAP. The CDR3 is 13 amino acids. V was cut by 6 bases and J by 3 bases, with 11 bases left in between. CDR3 protein: CASGWGGDYGYTF. In DNA form, the CDR3 reads TGTGCTAGTGGGTGGGGAGGGGACTATGGCTACACCTTC.

The chain combines TRBV7-9 with TRBJ2-1; 9 nucleotides agree with TRBD2. Germline CDR1 reads SEHNR; CDR2 reads FQNEAQ (reference sequence). This CDR3 is built from 16 residues. Trimming at V came to 5 bases and at J to 3 bases, leaving 8 bases not matched to a gene. Written as DNA, the CDR3 is TGTGCCAGCAGCGCGAGCGGGGGGTTCAACTACAATGAGCAGTTCTTC. Amino acid sequence: CASSASGGFNYNEQFF. Using reference TRBV7-9 and TRBJ2-1 for the parts outside the CDR3, the full variable domain is DTGVSQNPRHKITKRGQNVTFRCDPISEHNRLYWYRQTLGQGPEFLTYFQNEAQLEKSRLLSDRFSAERPKGSFSTLEIQRTEQGDSAMYLCASSASGGFNYNEQFFGPGTRLTVL.

The chain links TRBV27 to TRBJ2-7; 7 bases agree with TRBD1. Germline V gene data show CDR1 as MNHEY and CDR2 as SMNVEV (reference sequence). The V segment lost 0 bases and the J segment 6 bases; nucleotides outside the gene matches: 5. The CDR3 contains 14 residues. CDR3 protein: CASSLSPTGSEQYF. In nucleotides, the CDR3 is TGTGCCAGCAGTTTATCACCGACAGGGAGCGAGCAGTACTTC.

On this clone: The sample contains more than one DNA sequence encoding this CDR3. This chain uses TRBV5-1 with TRBJ1-2, with 7 bases fitting TRBD1. V trimming: 1 base; J trimming: 3 bases; junction bases outside the gene matches: 3. In germline, CDR1 is SGHRS, CDR2 YFSETQ. The CDR3 has 14 amino acids. The CDR3 nucleotides are TGCGCCAGCAGCTTGACAGGGGAGGACTATGGCTACACCTTC. Translated: CASSLTGEDYGYTF.